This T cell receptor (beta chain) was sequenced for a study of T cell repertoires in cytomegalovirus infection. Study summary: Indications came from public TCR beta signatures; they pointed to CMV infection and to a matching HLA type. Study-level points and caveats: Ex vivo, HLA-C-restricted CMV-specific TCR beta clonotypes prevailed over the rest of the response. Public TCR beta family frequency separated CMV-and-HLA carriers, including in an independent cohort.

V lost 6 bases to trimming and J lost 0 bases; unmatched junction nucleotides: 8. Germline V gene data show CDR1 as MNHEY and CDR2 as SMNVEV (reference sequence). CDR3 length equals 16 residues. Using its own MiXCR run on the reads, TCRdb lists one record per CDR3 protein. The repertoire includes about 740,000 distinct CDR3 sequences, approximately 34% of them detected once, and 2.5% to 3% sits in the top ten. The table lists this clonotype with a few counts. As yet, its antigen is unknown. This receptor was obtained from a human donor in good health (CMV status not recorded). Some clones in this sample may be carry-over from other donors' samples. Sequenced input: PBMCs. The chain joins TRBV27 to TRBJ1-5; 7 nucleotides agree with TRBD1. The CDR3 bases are TGTGCCAGCAGGGAACAGGGGCCTTATAGCAATCAGCCCCAGCATTTT. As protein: CASREQGPYSNQPQHF.